Listed here is a single T cell receptor beta chain. No antigen is known for it. The entry originates in a study of shared clonotypes between healthy human individuals. Study results and limitations: Owing to a small donor count, the genetic and exposure-history diversity represented was limited.

At the deep level, the assay was run. Unsorted PBMC contributed 250 to 350 ng DNA, 30,000 or so T cell genomes, to each replicate PCR. Method: immunoSEQ multiplex PCR; TCRdb's copy keeps in-frame clones and lacks some. The table lists under 600,000 clones, around 77% of them singletons. The trim removed 2 bases at V and 4 bases at J, leaving 8 bases unmatched. The CDR3 length is 15 residues. Germline V gives CDR1 SEHNR, CDR2 FQNEAQ (reference sequence). This TCR was recovered from a woman between 35 and 50 years old in good health. Some clones in this sample may be carry-over from other donors' samples. V is TRBV7-9 and J is TRBJ2-7; 7 positions match TRBD2. Sequenced: PBMCs. CDR3 bases: TGTGCCAGCAGCTTATTGTCTAGCGGAGATTACGAGCAGTACTTC. This translates into CASSLLSSGDYEQYF.